This is a list of T cell receptor beta chains from one sample in a study of T-cell memory formation after mild COVID-19. Each CDR3 protein is one row after TCRdb ran MiXCR on the 5' RACE reads. The sample has 400,000 to 500,000 distinct CDR3 sequences; approximately 20% are singletons. The sequencing input was PBMCs or a T cell subset sorted from them (not recorded which). These receptors originate from an adult woman who had mild COVID-19 (a few samples of this study predate the infection). Cell type and time point are not known. Both conserved end residues are part of each CDR3. The D gene is left open where the match is weak. Clone size is stated in some rows and not others, as once, few, many or a class when expanded.

V,D,J,size,CDR3,DNA
TRBV5-6,NA,TRBJ2-7,NA,CASSRNQAQSSYEQYF,TGTGCCAGCAGCCGAAACCAGGCCCAGAGCTCCTACGAGCAGTACTTC
TRBV25-1,NA,TRBJ2-7,few,CASSLMGFPYEQYF,TGTGCCAGCAGTCTAATGGGTTTCCCCTACGAGCAGTACTTC
TRBV6-1,NA,TRBJ2-5,NA,CASSLEPVRVETQYF,TGTGCCAGCAGTCTCGAACCGGTCCGTGTGGAGACCCAGTACTTC
TRBV5-1,NA,TRBJ2-3,many,CASSLGDGSTDTQYF,TGCGCCAGCAGCTTGGGAGACGGTTCCACAGATACGCAGTATTTT
TRBV4-2,NA,TRBJ2-3,few,CASSQALAGGLFTDTQYF,TGTGCCAGCAGCCAAGCGCTGGCTGGGGGCCTTTTCACAGATACGCAGTATTTT
TRBV12-3/TRBV12-4,TRBD1,TRBJ2-1,few,CASTNRGDRGLRPHNEQFF,TGTGCCAGCACCAACAGGGGGGACAGGGGGCTCAGGCCCCACAATGAGCAGTTCTTC
TRBV12-3/TRBV12-4,TRBD2,TRBJ2-1,few,CASSLVSVPGTNMFF,TGTGCCAGCAGTTTAGTCTCGGTCCCCGGGACTAATATGTTCTTC
TRBV6-2/TRBV6-3,TRBD2,TRBJ2-7,few,CASSYPADLGRVEQYF,TGTGCCAGCAGTTACCCGGCCGACCTCGGGAGGGTCGAGCAGTACTTC
TRBV5-1,NA,TRBJ1-1,few,CASSSSTGEAFF,TGCGCCAGCAGCTCCTCCACAGGCGAAGCTTTCTTT
TRBV7-3,NA,TRBJ2-1,NA,CASSQTGATINEQFF,TGTGCCAGCAGCCAAACGGGAGCAACCATCAATGAGCAGTTCTTC
TRBV12-3/TRBV12-4,TRBD1,TRBJ1-1,NA,CASSPDRVVAFF,TGTGCCAGCAGTCCCGACAGGGTAGTTGCTTTCTTT
TRBV7-9,TRBD1,TRBJ2-7,few,CASSSGGSPYEQYF,TGTGCCAGCAGCTCAGGGGGCTCCCCCTACGAGCAGTACTTC
TRBV6-2/TRBV6-3,NA,TRBJ2-7,NA,CASSYSTSDGGYEQYF,TGTGCCAGCAGTTACTCTACCTCCGACGGGGGCTACGAGCAGTACTTC
TRBV27,NA,TRBJ2-1,few,CASSKEGAYEQFF,TGTGCCAGCAGTAAGGAGGGCGCTTATGAGCAGTTCTTC
TRBV12-3/TRBV12-4,TRBD1,TRBJ2-7,NA,CASRRPGQGNEQYF,TGTGCCAGCAGACGACCGGGACAGGGGAACGAGCAGTACTTC
TRBV5-1,NA,TRBJ1-2,few,CASSSRVNYGYTF,TGCGCCAGCAGCAGCAGGGTTAACTATGGCTACACCTTC
TRBV5-1,NA,TRBJ2-5,NA,CASSLLSAEGETQYF,TGCGCCAGCAGCTTGTTGTCTGCTGAGGGGGAGACCCAGTACTTC
TRBV4-1,NA,TRBJ2-3,NA,CASSQVGPNQIDTQYF,TGCGCCAGCAGCCAAGTTGGGCCAAACCAAATAGATACGCAGTATTTT
TRBV4-1,TRBD2,TRBJ2-7,NA,CASSRPGLAPTVDEQYF,TGCGCCAGCAGCCGACCCGGACTAGCCCCTACGGTAGACGAGCAGTACTTC
TRBV27,NA,TRBJ2-7,NA,CASSSITRTGYEQYF,TGTGCCAGCAGTTCCATCACCAGGACCGGGTACGAGCAGTACTTC
TRBV7-9,NA,TRBJ2-5,NA,CASSLGASQETQYF,TGTGCCAGCAGCTTAGGTGCCTCCCAAGAGACCCAGTACTTC
TRBV3-1,NA,TRBJ1-1,few,CASSSGGGKAFF,TGTGCCAGCAGTTCCGGAGGGGGGAAAGCTTTCTTT
TRBV7-3,NA,TRBJ2-1,NA,CASSPPGGNHEQFF,TGTGCCAGCAGCCCCCCAGGGGGGAACCATGAGCAGTTCTTC
TRBV15,TRBD1,TRBJ1-5,once,CATSRDWGTGKQPQHF,TGTGCCACCAGCAGAGACTGGGGGACAGGGAAACAGCCCCAGCATTTT
TRBV6-1,NA,TRBJ1-2,NA,CASSEAPTAVSYTF,TGTGCCAGCAGTGAAGCGCCCACTGCAGTGAGCTACACCTTC
TRBV11-2,NA,TRBJ2-5,NA,CASSFGVVQETQYF,TGTGCCAGCAGCTTTGGGGTGGTACAAGAGACCCAGTACTTC
TRBV6-5,NA,TRBJ1-5,few,CASRSYSNQPQHF,TGTGCCAGCAGAAGTTATAGCAATCAGCCCCAGCATTTT
TRBV2,NA,TRBJ2-5,NA,CASSELGTQYF,TGTGCCAGCAGTGAACTGGGGACCCAGTACTTC
TRBV11-2,TRBD2,TRBJ2-3,NA,CASSLGFTGGRTDTQYF,TGTGCCAGCAGCTTAGGGTTTACGGGAGGGCGAACAGATACGCAGTATTTT
TRBV4-1,TRBD1,TRBJ2-7,NA,CASSQDRSAYEQYF,TGCGCCAGCAGCCAGGACAGGTCAGCCTACGAGCAGTACTTC
TRBV4-2,NA,TRBJ1-5,NA,CASSQVQGQPQHF,TGTGCCAGCAGCCAAGTGCAGGGGCAGCCCCAGCATTTT
TRBV12-3/TRBV12-4,TRBD1,TRBJ1-6,few,CASSLGQGASSPLHF,TGTGCCAGCAGTCTCGGACAGGGGGCAAGTTCACCCCTCCACTTT
TRBV20-1,NA,TRBJ2-3,NA,CSARDWLGFTDTQYF,TGCAGTGCTAGAGATTGGCTTGGGTTCACAGATACGCAGTATTTT
TRBV5-1,NA,TRBJ1-1,NA,CASSLGSVGYNTEAFF,TGCGCCAGCAGCTTGGGGTCGGTTGGTTACAACACTGAAGCTTTCTTT
TRBV5-1,NA,TRBJ1-1,few,CASYAGGGENTEAFF,TGCGCCAGCTACGCTGGGGGGGGAGAGAACACTGAAGCTTTCTTT
TRBV7-9,TRBD1,TRBJ2-3,few,CASSFWDRKKDTQYF,TGTGCCAGCAGCTTTTGGGACAGAAAGAAGGATACGCAGTATTTT
TRBV5-1,NA,TRBJ1-4,NA,CASSSGVPNEKLFF,TGCGCCAGCAGCTCTGGAGTCCCTAATGAAAAACTGTTTTTT
TRBV5-4,TRBD1,TRBJ2-7,many,CASSLLGQGTSYEQYF,TGTGCCAGCAGCCTACTAGGACAGGGAACTTCGTACGAGCAGTACTTC
TRBV7-9,NA,TRBJ2-3,few,CASRGGADTQYF,TGTGCCAGCAGGGGGGGAGCAGATACGCAGTATTTT
TRBV28,TRBD1,TRBJ1-2,few,CASSLTGFGYTF,TGTGCCAGCAGTTTGACAGGGTTTGGCTACACCTTC
TRBV20-1,TRBD1,TRBJ2-7,once,CSDKGAQADYEQYF,TGCAGTGATAAGGGGGCGCAGGCCGATTACGAGCAGTACTTC
TRBV5-1,NA,TRBJ1-1,NA,CASSMVAGMNTEAFF,TGCGCCAGCAGCATGGTCGCCGGGATGAACACTGAAGCTTTCTTT
TRBV9,NA,TRBJ2-1,NA,CASSGLEGEQFF,TGTGCCAGCAGCGGCCTCGAGGGTGAGCAGTTCTTC
TRBV6-2/TRBV6-3,TRBD2,TRBJ2-3,few,CASSFLASAGGGDTQYF,TGTGCCAGCAGTTTCCTTGCTTCGGCGGGAGGTGGAGATACGCAGTATTTT
TRBV29-1,NA,TRBJ2-3,once,CSVVAGASTDTQYF,TGCAGCGTTGTAGCAGGGGCGAGCACAGATACGCAGTATTTT
TRBV9,TRBD2,TRBJ2-2,NA,CASSVQSGSGGELFF,TGTGCCAGCAGCGTTCAAAGCGGGAGTGGTGGGGAGCTGTTTTTT